This entry features one T cell receptor (beta chain) sequence. What it recognizes is unknown. Via the markers CD45RO/CCR7/CD25/CD127/CD95/CD27, stem cell-like memory, regulatory, central memory and naive CD4+ cells were sorted. Investigators reverse transcribed all isolated RNA, so they sequenced expressed TCRB transcripts. This table comes from immunoSEQ multiplex PCR, and its TCRdb copy is limited to in-frame clones, with some not included. Found here are 45,000 to 60,000 clones, approximately 43% of them singletons; the top ten hold 0.1% to 0.15%. The data were taken from a study of beta chain features in type 1 diabetes. Germline CDR1 is SGHTA and CDR2 is FQGTGA. The CDR3 is made up of 15 amino acids. Trimming cost V 2 bases and J 5 bases, with 13 bases left between them. Study-wide points: All four CD4+ subsets of Type 1 diabetes patients contained TCRB CDR3s that were moderately but significantly shorter. Type 1 diabetes patients showed fewer insertions and more deletions at VDJ junctions. Because the template was cDNA, high-expressing cells might be over-represented. A definitive answer on HLA type influencing TCRB rearrangement was not reached here.

The sequenced sample was stem cell memory CD4+ T cells from blood. This clonotype was obtained from a man aged 30 to 39 with type 1 diabetes. This sequence joins TRBV7-3 and TRBJ2-1; D might be TRBD2 (6 bases). In DNA, the CDR3 is TGTGCCAGCAGCTTAGGGACCCGGAGGGACAATGAGCAGTTCTTC. It yields the protein CASSLGTRRDNEQFF.